Below, 11 T cell receptor beta chains from the same sample are listed, as sequenced in a study of shared clonotypes between healthy human individuals (dated by TCRdb to the early 2020s). Libraries came from the immunoSEQ multiplex PCR assay. Here the immuneACCESS table is served through TCRdb, limited to in-frame sequences with V and J called. Missing clones are a known gap in these copies; in checked studies unresolved V genes cover under half, and the rest lacks a known reason. The sample table lists about 690,000 clones, 90% of them with a count of one. The ten largest account for 34% of the sample. Sequencing was done on a sample of memory CD8+ T cells from PBMCs. The sample's cell subset or site label, decoded: CD45RO+ cells pooled with CCR7-negative TemRA cells. The source of these receptors is a man younger than 35 in good health. Some clones in this sample may be carry-over from other donors' samples.

V gene TRBV4-1 combines with J gene TRBJ2-1; the match to TRBD2 covers 7 bases. This CDR3 spans 15 amino acids. Germline CDR1 MGHRA, CDR2 YSYEKL. The V segment lost 1 base and the J segment 0 bases; nucleotides outside the gene matches: 0. The CDR3 loop is CASSQGEGSYNEQFF. In DNA form, the CDR3 reads TGCGCCAGCAGCCAAGGGGAGGGCTCCTACAATGAGCAGTTCTTC.

This clone was seen a handful of times. Other DNA sequences in this sample translate to the same CDR3. The rearrangement joins TRBV27 to TRBJ1-1; tentative D call: TRBD1 (6 bases). Germline V gene lookup returns CDR1 MNHEY and CDR2 SMNVEV (reference sequence). The CDR3 spans 13 residues. The V and J ends lost 2 bases and 5 bases respectively, with 9 bases between them. This CDR3 is CASSLGGGTEAFF. The CDR3 DNA reads as TGTGCCAGCAGTTTAGGAGGGGGAACTGAAGCTTTCTTT.

The chain links TRBV10-1 to TRBJ1-1; D uncertain. Germline V lookup: CDR1 WNHNN, CDR2 SYGVQD (reference sequence). Trimming removed 4 bases at V and 1 base at J, with 7 bases between. This CDR3 has 13 residues. The CDR3 nucleotides read TGCGCCAGCAGTGCCCTGAAGAACACTGAAGCTTTCTTT. It codes for CASSALKNTEAFF.

Regarding this clone: The sample holds other DNA sequences that translate to the same CDR3. CDR3 DNA: TGTGCCAGCAGTCCCACCGGGACAGCCTACTACGAGCAGTACTTC. Its translation: CASSPTGTAYYEQYF. The chain joins TRBV27 to TRBJ2-7; TRBD1 matches at 7 bases. This CDR3 spans 15 amino acids. CDR1 MNHEY and CDR2 SMNVEV come from the germline V gene (reference sequence). V was clipped by 5 bases and J by 3 bases; unmatched bases: 10.

J is TRBJ2-2 and V is TRBV25-1; 7 bases map to TRBD1. The trim removed 4 bases at V and 4 bases at J, leaving 6 bases unmatched. Germline CDR1 reads MGHDK; CDR2 reads SYGVNS. The CDR3 runs 15 residues. The CDR3 loop is CASSAQTGVTGELFF. The CDR3 DNA is TGTGCCAGCAGTGCACAAACAGGGGTCACCGGGGAGCTGTTTTTT.

The genes are TRBV7-9 and TRBJ2-7; the D is unclear. This CDR3 spans 12 amino acids. CDR1 is SEHNR and CDR2 is FQNEAQ in the germline V gene (reference sequence). Trimming cost V 3 bases and J 6 bases, with 9 bases left between them. The CDR3 nucleotides read TGTGCCAGCAGCTTGTACGTACCCGAGCAGTACTTC. This sequence encodes CASSLYVPEQYF. Complete variable domain (other parts from reference TRBV7-9 and TRBJ2-7): DTGVSQNPRHKITKRGQNVTFRCDPISEHNRLYWYRQTLGQGPEFLTYFQNEAQLEKSRLLSDRFSAERPKGSFSTLEIQRTEQGDSAMYLCASSLYVPEQYFGPGTRLTVT.

The rearrangement links TRBV5-1 to TRBJ2-5; a weak D match, TRBD1 (5 bases). The CDR3 is 15 amino acids. With 3 bases removed from V and 1 base from J, the gap between germline ends came to 13 bases. The V gene's germline CDR1 is SGHRS and CDR2 YFSETQ. The CDR3 spells CASSYQGPFQETQYF. The CDR3 nucleotides are TGCGCCAGCAGCTACCAGGGTCCGTTCCAAGAGACCCAGTACTTC.

The rearrangement links TRBV7-3 to TRBJ2-2, with a weak D call TRBD1 (5 bases). This CDR3 has 14 residues. Germline V gives CDR1 SGHTA, CDR2 FQGTGA. Trimming took off 0 bases at V and 4 bases at J, with 6 bases between the two ends. The DNA for the CDR3 is TGTGCCAGCAGCTTAACAGGGGCCACCGGGGAGCTGTTTTTT. Translating it yields CASSLTGATGELFF. The full variable domain, in which reference TRBV7-3 and TRBJ2-2 provide the parts outside the CDR3, is GAGVSQTPSNKVTEKGKYVELRCDPISGHTALYWYRQSLGQGPEFLIYFQGTGAADDSGLPNDRFFAVRPEGSVSTLKIQRTERGDSAVYLCASSLTGATGELFFGEGSRLTVL.

DNA of the CDR3: TGTGCCAGCAGTGAAGCGCTGACTAGCGGGAGCGTAGAGTTCTTC. Encoded protein: CASSEALTSGSVEFF. The J gene is TRBJ2-1, the V gene TRBV2, with TRBD2 matching 12 bases. After removal of 0 bases from V and 14 bases from J, the junction contained 8 bases not matched to a gene. The germline gives CDR1 SNHLY, CDR2 FYNNEI. This CDR3 is built from 15 residues.

This clone has just one count. The genes are TRBV2 and TRBJ2-1; 7 nucleotides match TRBD2. CDR1 and CDR2 (germline): SNHLY, FYNNEI. The J segment lost 1 base and the V segment lost 1 base, leaving 10 bases of the junction unmatched. This CDR3 spans 18 amino acids. CDR3 loop: CASSEDPKLAYSYNEQFF. The DNA for the CDR3 is TGTGCCAGCAGTGAAGACCCGAAACTAGCGTATTCCTACAATGAGCAGTTCTTC.

The rearrangement uses TRBV29-1 and TRBJ2-5; no firm D call. Germline V gene data show CDR1 as SQVTM and CDR2 as ANQGSEA. The CDR3 consists of 11 residues. Trimming pared 5 bases from V and 3 bases from J, leaving 7 bases between. For the CDR3, the DNA is TGCAGCGTTCTCCCGGAAGAGACCCAGTACTTC. Its protein product is CSVLPEETQYF.